The source of this TCR beta chain is a study of post-analysis software for immune sequencing data. Study-level findings and limits: Normalized Chao1 diversity in multiple sclerosis patients fell significantly below that of controls. Patients carried five TRBV segments more frequently than controls did, and TRBV5-6, TRBV5-1 and TRBV20-1 were among them.

Remarks on this clonotype: As yet, its antigen is unknown.

CDR3 size: 14 residues. From germline, CDR1 is SGHAT and CDR2 FQNNGV. Trimming removed 5 bases from V and 6 bases from J; junction bases left unmatched: 6. The TCR beta cDNA libraries carried unique molecular identifiers. T cells numbering about 0.85 to 11 million yielded cDNA molecules that totaled about 500,000. TCRdb analysed the PCR reads with MiXCR anew, one entry per CDR3 protein. The data hold about 770,000 distinct CDR3 sequences, with about half observed a single time. This clonotype originated in a girl under 18 with multiple sclerosis. This chain links TRBV11-2 with TRBJ2-2; 7 bases align to TRBD2. Sequenced input: blood. The CDR3 spells CASSPGGVPGELFF. CDR3 nucleotides: TGTGCCAGCAGCCCTGGGGGGGTCCCCGGGGAGCTGTTTTTT.